These 3 T cell receptor beta chains came from one sample sequenced in a study of blood T cell repertoires in COVID-19. The protocol was immunoSEQ multiplex PCR, while the TCRdb copy is restricted to in-frame clones and leaves out a portion. Found here are about 490,000 clones, roughly 88% of them singletons; the top ten hold roughly 3.1%. Sequencing was carried out using peripheral blood. Receptors originate from a human donor in a cohort sampled during active COVID-19.

The J gene is TRBJ1-1, the V gene TRBV12-3 or TRBV12-4, with 7 bases fitting TRBD1. The CDR3 loop spans 13 amino acids. Unmatched junction bases numbered 10, after V lost 5 bases and J lost 10 bases. The CDR3 loop reads CASSTGVSQVAFF. DNA for the CDR3: TGTGCCAGCAGTACAGGGGTTTCGCAGGTAGCTTTCTTT.

The chain has TRBV28 and TRBJ1-3; 8 nucleotides match TRBD1. The V segment lost 6 bases and the J segment 1 base; nucleotides outside the gene matches: 8. The CDR3 has 16 residues. Germline CDR1 and CDR2: MDHEN and SYDVKM. CDR3 bases: TGTGCCAGCAGGTCCAACAGGGGGGTGTCTGGAAACACCATATATTTT. Translating it yields CASRSNRGVSGNTIYF. The variable domain in full, with the rest retrieved from reference TRBV28 and TRBJ1-3, is DVKVTQSSRYLVKRTGEKVFLECVQDMDHENMFWYRQDPGLGLRLIYFSYDVKMKEKGDIPEGYSVSREKKERFSLILESASTNQTSMYLCASRSNRGVSGNTIYFGEGSWLTVV.

The rearrangement uses TRBV19 and TRBJ2-7; TRBD1 agrees at 9 bases. From germline, CDR1 is LNHDA and CDR2 SQIVND (reference sequence). The CDR3 is 14 amino acids. The ends lost 3 bases at V and 4 bases at J; junction bases unmatched: 4. The CDR3 reads CASSIHRGPYEQYF. In DNA form, the CDR3 reads TGTGCCAGTAGTATTCACAGGGGGCCGTACGAGCAGTACTTC.